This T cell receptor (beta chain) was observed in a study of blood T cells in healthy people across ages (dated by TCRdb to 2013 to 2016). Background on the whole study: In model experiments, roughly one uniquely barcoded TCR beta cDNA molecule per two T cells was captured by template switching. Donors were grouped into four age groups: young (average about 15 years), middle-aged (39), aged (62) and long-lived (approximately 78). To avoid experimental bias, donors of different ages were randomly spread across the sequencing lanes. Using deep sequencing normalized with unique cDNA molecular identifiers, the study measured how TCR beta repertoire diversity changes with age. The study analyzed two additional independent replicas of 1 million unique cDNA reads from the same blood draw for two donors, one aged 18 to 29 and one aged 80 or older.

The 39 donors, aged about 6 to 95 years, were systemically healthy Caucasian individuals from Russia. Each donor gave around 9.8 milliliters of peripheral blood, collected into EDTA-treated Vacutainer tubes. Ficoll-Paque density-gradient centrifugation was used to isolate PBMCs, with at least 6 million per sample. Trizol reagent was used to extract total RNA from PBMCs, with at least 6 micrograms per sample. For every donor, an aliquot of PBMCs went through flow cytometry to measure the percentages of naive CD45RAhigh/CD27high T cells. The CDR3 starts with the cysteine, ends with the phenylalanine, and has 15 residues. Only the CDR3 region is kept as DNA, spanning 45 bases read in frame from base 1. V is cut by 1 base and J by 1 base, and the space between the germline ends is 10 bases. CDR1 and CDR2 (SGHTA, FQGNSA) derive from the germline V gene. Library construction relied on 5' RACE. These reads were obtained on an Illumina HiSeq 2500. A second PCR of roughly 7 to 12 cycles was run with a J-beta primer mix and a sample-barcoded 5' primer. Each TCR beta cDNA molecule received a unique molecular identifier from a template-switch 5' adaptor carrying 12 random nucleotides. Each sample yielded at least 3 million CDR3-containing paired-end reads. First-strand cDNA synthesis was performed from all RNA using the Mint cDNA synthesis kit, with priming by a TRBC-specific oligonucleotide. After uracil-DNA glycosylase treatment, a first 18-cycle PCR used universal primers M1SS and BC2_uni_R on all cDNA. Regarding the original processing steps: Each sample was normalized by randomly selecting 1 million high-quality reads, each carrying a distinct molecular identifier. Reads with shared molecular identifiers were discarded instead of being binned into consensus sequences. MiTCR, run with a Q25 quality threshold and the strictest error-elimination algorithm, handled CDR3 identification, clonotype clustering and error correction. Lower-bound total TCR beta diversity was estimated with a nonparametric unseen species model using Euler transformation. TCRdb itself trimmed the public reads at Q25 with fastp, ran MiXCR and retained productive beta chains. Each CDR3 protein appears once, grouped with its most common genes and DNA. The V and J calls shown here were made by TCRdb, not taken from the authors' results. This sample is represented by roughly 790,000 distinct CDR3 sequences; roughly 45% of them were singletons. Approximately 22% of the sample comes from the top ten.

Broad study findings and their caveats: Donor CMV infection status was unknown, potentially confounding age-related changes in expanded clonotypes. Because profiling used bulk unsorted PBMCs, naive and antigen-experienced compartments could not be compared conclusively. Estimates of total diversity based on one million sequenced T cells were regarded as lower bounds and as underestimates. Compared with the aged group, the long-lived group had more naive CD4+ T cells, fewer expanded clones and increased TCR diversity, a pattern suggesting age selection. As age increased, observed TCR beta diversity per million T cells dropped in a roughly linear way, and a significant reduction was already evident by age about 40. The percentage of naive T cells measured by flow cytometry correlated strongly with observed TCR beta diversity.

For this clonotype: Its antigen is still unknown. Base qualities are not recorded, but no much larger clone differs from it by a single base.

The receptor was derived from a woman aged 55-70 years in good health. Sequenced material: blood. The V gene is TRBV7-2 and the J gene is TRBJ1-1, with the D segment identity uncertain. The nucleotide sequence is TGTGCCAGCAGCTTAGTAGGAGGATCGAACACTGAAGCTTTCTTT. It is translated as CASSLVGGSNTEAFF.